These 15 T cell receptor beta chains were all obtained from the same sample, sequenced in a study of blood T cell repertoires in COVID-19. The data were produced by immunoSEQ multiplex PCR, yet TCRdb's version contains in-frame clones alone and is incomplete. The sample holds approximately 82,000 clones, around nine tenths seen once. The sample was peripheral blood. All receptors derive from a man between 65 and 85 years old with active or convalescent COVID-19.

The chain joins TRBV2 to TRBJ1-4; possibly TRBD1 for D (6 bases). V lost 8 bases and J 5 bases, leaving 18 bases between the germline ends. CDR1 is SNHLY and CDR2 is FYNNEI in the germline V gene. The CDR3 extends over 15 amino acids. CDR3 sequence (DNA): TGTGCCAGCCGCGGTCAGGGGTTGTGGAATGAAAAACTGTTTTTT. This sequence encodes CASRGQGLWNEKLFF.

This chain connects TRBV30 to TRBJ2-5; D unresolved. With 1 base removed from V and 5 bases from J, the gap between germline ends came to 8 bases. Germline V gives CDR1 GTSNPN, CDR2 SVGIG (reference sequence). The CDR3 totals 12 residues. CDR3: CAWSGVMETQYF. The CDR3 region has the DNA TGTGCCTGGAGTGGTGTAATGGAGACCCAGTACTTC.

This chain connects TRBV7-9 to TRBJ1-1; 8 bases match TRBD1. From germline, CDR1 is SEHNR and CDR2 FQNEAQ (reference sequence). The CDR3 is made up of 15 amino acids. Trimming took 5 bases from V and 1 from J; bases not matched to a gene: 6. The CDR3, as DNA: TGTGCCAGCAGCCTCAGGGGACAGGCGAACACTGAAGCTTTCTTT. It codes for CASSLRGQANTEAFF.

The chain employs TRBV29-1 and TRBJ1-2; TRBD1 might be the D (5 bases). The V end was cut by 2 bases, the J end by 8 bases, with 21 bases between. The CDR3 spans 15 residues. Germline-derived CDR1 and CDR2 are SQVTM and ANQGSEA. The chain's CDR3 is CSVEPTGRGRSGYTF. The CDR3 bases are TGCAGCGTTGAACCCACCGGGAGGGGTCGAAGCGGCTACACCTTC.

Only one count was recorded for this clone. The rearrangement joins TRBV4-1 to TRBJ2-1, with a weak D call TRBD1 (6 bases). V gave up 3 bases and J gave up 5 bases, with 14 bases separating them. The CDR3 extends over 15 amino acids. Germline loops: CDR1 MGHRA, CDR2 YSYEKL. The CDR3 is CASSHNPGANNEQFF. The DNA of the CDR3 is TGCGCCAGCAGCCACAATCCAGGGGCCAACAATGAGCAGTTCTTC.

The chain recombines TRBV9 with TRBJ2-5, with D tentatively TRBD1 (5 bases). Trimming removed 4 bases from V and 9 bases from J, with 25 bases in between. This CDR3 contains 16 residues. CDR1 is SGDLS, CDR2 YYNGEE, per germline. Here the CDR3 reads CASSPFSGLIQGAQYF. The CDR3 DNA reads as TGTGCCAGCAGCCCATTCTCAGGGCTGATACAAGGAGCCCAGTACTTC.

This rearrangement joins TRBV12-3 or TRBV12-4 to TRBJ2-2; 7 bases agree with TRBD1. This CDR3 comprises 13 residues. V gave up 6 bases and J gave up 9 bases; unmatched junction bases: 7. CDR3 in amino acids: CASSPLGGWELFF. The CDR3 DNA reads TGTGCCAGCAGCCCTTTAGGGGGCTGGGAGCTGTTTTTT.

The chain carries TRBV7-9 and TRBJ2-3; D call uncertain. The germline V and J ends were trimmed by 5 bases and 6 bases, with 9 bases remaining between them. The CDR3 contains 12 residues. Germline values: CDR1 SEHNR, CDR2 FQNEAQ (reference sequence). As DNA, the CDR3 is TGTGCCAGCAGCCCCCCCTTTGATACGCAGTATTTT. This codes for CASSPPFDTQYF.

This clone was counted once. The chain is built from TRBV6-5 and TRBJ1-1; D might be TRBD1 (6 bases). The germline CDR1 and CDR2 sequences are MNHEY and SVGAGI. Trimming stripped 5 bases from V and 4 bases from J, with 11 bases between. The CDR3 has 13 residues. The CDR3 loop is CASSTQGSTEAFF. DNA for the CDR3: TGTGCCAGCAGTACCCAGGGGTCCACTGAAGCTTTCTTT.

The genes are TRBV28 and TRBJ1-2; D perhaps matches TRBD1 (6 bases). The germline V and J ends were trimmed by 6 bases and 7 bases, with 18 bases remaining between them. Germline CDR1 reads MDHEN; CDR2 reads SYDVKM. The CDR3 has 14 amino acids. The CDR3 spells CASSPGGGAVGYTF. The CDR3 bases are TGTGCCAGCAGCCCGGGAGGGGGGGCGGTTGGCTACACCTTC.

J is TRBJ2-3 and V is TRBV18, with 11 positions matching TRBD2. The trim removed 5 bases at V and 5 bases at J, leaving 0 bases unmatched. Germline CDR1 is KGHSH and CDR2 is LQKENI. This CDR3 has 13 amino acids. The CDR3 spells CASSGTSGDTQYF. CDR3 DNA: TGTGCCAGCTCAGGGACTAGCGGAGATACGCAGTATTTT.

This rearrangement joins TRBV25-1 to TRBJ2-1; D gene uncertain. This CDR3 comprises 12 residues. Trimming removed 7 bases from V and 5 bases from J, with 9 bases in between. Looked up from germline, CDR1 is MGHDK and CDR2 is SYGVNS. The CDR3 is CASKGQDNEQFF. The CDR3 DNA sequence: TGTGCCAGCAAAGGTCAGGACAATGAGCAGTTCTTC.

The gene calls are TRBV27 and TRBJ2-5; possible D gene TRBD2, 5 bases. The CDR3 consists of 16 residues. The ends were cut back, 1 base at V and 6 bases at J, with 18 bases in the middle. Germline values: CDR1 MNHEY, CDR2 SMNVEV (reference sequence). As DNA, the CDR3 is TGTGCCAGCAGTTTATATGCCCGGGGAAATAAAAAGACCCAGTACTTC. Translated, it gives CASSLYARGNKKTQYF.

This clone was observed a handful of times. The chain links TRBV7-3 to TRBJ1-3, with unresolved D. The germline V gene has CDR1 SGHTA and CDR2 FQGTGA. The CDR3 runs 13 residues. V was pared by 2 bases and J by 4 bases, with 6 bases between. CDR3 sequence (DNA): TGTGCCAGCAGCTTACGTTCGGGAAACACCATATATTTT. This gives the protein CASSLRSGNTIYF.

The gene calls are TRBV27 and TRBJ2-7; tentative D call: TRBD2 (6 bases). This CDR3 is 12 amino acids long. V lost 11 bases to trimming and J lost 3 bases, with 14 bases between them. Germline V gene lookup returns CDR1 MNHEY and CDR2 SMNVEV (reference sequence). This CDR3 reads CACGSGGYEQYF. The CDR3 nucleotides are TGTGCCTGCGGTAGCGGAGGCTACGAGCAGTACTTC.